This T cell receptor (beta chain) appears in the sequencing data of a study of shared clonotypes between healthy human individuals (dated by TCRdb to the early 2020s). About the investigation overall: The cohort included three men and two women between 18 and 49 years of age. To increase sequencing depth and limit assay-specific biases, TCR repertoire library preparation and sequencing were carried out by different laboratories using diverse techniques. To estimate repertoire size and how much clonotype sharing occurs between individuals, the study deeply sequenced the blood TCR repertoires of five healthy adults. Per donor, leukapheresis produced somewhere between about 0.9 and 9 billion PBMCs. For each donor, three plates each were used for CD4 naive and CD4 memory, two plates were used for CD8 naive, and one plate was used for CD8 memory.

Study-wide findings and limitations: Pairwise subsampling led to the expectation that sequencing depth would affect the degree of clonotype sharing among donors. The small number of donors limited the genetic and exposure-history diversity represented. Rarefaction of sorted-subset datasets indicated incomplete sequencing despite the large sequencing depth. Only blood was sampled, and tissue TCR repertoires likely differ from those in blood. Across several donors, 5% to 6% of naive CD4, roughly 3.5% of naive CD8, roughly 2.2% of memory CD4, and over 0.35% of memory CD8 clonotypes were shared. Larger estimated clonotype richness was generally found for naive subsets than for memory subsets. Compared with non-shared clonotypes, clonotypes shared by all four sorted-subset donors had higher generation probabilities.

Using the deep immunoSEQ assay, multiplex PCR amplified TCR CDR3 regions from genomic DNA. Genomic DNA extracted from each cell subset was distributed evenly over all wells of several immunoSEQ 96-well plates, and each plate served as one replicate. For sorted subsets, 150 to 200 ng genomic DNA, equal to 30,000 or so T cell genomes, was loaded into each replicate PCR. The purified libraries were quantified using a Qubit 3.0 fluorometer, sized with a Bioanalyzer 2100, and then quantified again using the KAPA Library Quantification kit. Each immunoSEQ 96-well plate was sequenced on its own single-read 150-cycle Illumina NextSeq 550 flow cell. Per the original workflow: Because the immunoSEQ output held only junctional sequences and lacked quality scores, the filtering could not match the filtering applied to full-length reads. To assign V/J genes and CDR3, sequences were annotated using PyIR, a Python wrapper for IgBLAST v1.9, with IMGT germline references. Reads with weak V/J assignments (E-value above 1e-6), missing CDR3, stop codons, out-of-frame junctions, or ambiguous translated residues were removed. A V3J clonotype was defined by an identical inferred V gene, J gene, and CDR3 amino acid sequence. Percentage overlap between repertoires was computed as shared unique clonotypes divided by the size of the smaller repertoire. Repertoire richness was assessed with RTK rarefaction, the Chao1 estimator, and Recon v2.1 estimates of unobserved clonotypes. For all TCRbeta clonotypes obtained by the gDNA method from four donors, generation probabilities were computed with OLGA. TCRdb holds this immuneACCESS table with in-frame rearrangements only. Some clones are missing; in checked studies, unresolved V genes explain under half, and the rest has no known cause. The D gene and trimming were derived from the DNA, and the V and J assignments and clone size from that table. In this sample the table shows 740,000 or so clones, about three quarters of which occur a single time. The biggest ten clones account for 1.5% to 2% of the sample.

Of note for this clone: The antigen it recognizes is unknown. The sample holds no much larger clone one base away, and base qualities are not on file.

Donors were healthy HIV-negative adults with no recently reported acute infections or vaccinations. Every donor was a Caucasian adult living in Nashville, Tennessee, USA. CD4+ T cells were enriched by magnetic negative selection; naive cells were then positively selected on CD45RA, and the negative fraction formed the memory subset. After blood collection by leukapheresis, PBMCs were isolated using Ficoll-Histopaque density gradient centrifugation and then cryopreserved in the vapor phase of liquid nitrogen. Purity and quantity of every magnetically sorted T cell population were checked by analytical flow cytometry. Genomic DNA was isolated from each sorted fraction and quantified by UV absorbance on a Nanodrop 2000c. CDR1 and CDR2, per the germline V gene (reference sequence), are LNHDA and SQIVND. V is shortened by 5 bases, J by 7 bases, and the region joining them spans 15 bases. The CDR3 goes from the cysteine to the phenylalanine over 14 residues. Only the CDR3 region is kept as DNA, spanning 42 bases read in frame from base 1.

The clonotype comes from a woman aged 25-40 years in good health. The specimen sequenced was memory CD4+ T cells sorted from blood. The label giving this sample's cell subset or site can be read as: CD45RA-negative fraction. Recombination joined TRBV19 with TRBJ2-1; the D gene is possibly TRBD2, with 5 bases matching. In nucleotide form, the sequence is TGTGCCAGTAGTGCCAGACTACTACCAAATGAGCAGTTCTTC. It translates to CASSARLLPNEQFF.